This T cell receptor (beta chain) was retrieved from a study of early T cells in non-severe SARS-CoV-2 infection (dated by TCRdb to the early 2020s). Regarding the complete study: Because TCR sequencing relied on bulk RNA taken from unsorted whole blood, pairing of alpha and beta chains was not possible.

This was a case-control study nested in a cohort of healthcare workers in London, UK, who had nasopharyngeal swab PCR tests and blood samples taken every week. Healthcare workers were recruited during the week of the UK lockdown, between 23 and 31 March 2020, and followed weekly for up to roughly 15 weeks. Overall study outcomes, separate from this receptor: VDJdb matching was skewed toward anti-spike CD8 responses and likely underestimated virus-specific expansions, missing private and CD4 specificities.

This clonotype was recorded at least ten times. It lacks a known antigen. No per-base quality is available; no much larger clone lies one base away. Library creation used 5' RACE. TCRdb lists the instrument as NextSeq 500. Unique molecular identifiers were attached to individual cDNA molecules in the TCR library protocol so that sequencing error and PCR bias could be corrected. Both TCR alpha and beta chains were sequenced, and tight co-correlation was observed between alpha and beta sequence abundances in each sample. In the source study's methods: Decombinator V4 was used to perform V gene, J gene and CDR3 annotation of TCR sequences. Expanded TCRs were defined as changing significantly between any two time points under a Poisson model with p below 0.0001. TCR abundances were normalised to the total number of TCRs sequenced per sample and expressed as counts per million. VDJdb, accessed 1 November 2021, was searched for CMV, EBV and SARS-CoV-2 annotated TCRs, excluding TCRs annotated for multiple antigens. The public sequencing data were trimmed at Q25 with fastp and processed into clonotypes with MiXCR by TCRdb, which kept only in-frame beta chains. Every entry covers one CDR3 protein and lists the most common genes and DNA from its rows. TCRdb assigned the V and J calls; the authors' analysis was not used. Here the sample has about 72,000 distinct CDR3 sequences; over 9.5% occur a single time. Of the sample, under 10% is held by the ten largest clones.

Sequenced material: whole blood, taken at baseline. This clonotype was obtained from an adult who was a healthcare worker with PCR-confirmed SARS-CoV-2 infection or an uninfected control (not recorded which).

The CDR3 reads CASNELGTGELFF. The nucleotides are TGTGCCAGCAATGAGCTGGGCACCGGGGAGCTGTTTTTT. The chain uses TRBV6-6 and TRBJ2-2; the D gene lacks a confident call. Deletion took 7 bases off V and 4 bases off J, with a span of 10 bases between the germline ends. Its CDR3 holds 13 amino acids, cysteine through phenylalanine. Only the CDR3 region is kept as DNA, spanning 39 bases read in frame from base 1. For CDR1 and CDR2, the germline V gene (reference sequence) lists MNHNY and SVGAGI.